The next 9 T cell receptor beta chains were all read from a single sample in a study of blood T cell repertoires in COVID-19. Profiling relied on immunoSEQ multiplex PCR, and the TCRdb table lists in-frame clones only, not all of them. The repertoire has about 180,000 clones, around 82% of them found once; the top ten carry 6.5% to 7.5%. Sequencing used peripheral blood. Every receptor here comes from a man older than 75 with COVID-19, enrolled during active disease.

In this sample, this clone turned up a few times. V and J are TRBV7-2 and TRBJ1-5, with no clear D. V was trimmed by 4 bases and J by 7 bases, leaving 11 bases between them. The length of the CDR3 is 13 residues. Germline V gene data show CDR1 as SGHTA and CDR2 as FQGNSA. In nucleotides, the CDR3 is TGTGCCAGCAGCTCGGAGAGGAGACAGCCCCAGCATTTT. It translates to CASSSERRQPQHF.

This chain uses TRBV7-3 with TRBJ1-1; D gene unclear. The V end was cut by 6 bases, the J end by 2 bases, with 10 bases between. This CDR3 region has 13 residues. CDR1 is SGHTA and CDR2 is FQGTGA in the germline V gene. For the CDR3, the DNA is TGTGCCAGCAGGGTCGGGGAAAACACTGAAGCTTTCTTT. It specifies CASRVGENTEAFF.

This clone occurred many times. The rearrangement links TRBV6-5 to TRBJ1-1; 7 nucleotides match TRBD1. CDR1 is MNHEY and CDR2 is SVGAGI in the germline V gene. V lost 4 bases, J lost 3 bases, and 2 bases stayed unmatched. This CDR3 has 13 amino acids. CDR3 DNA sequence: TGTGCCAGCAGTTTCACAGGGGACACTGAAGCTTTCTTT. Translated: CASSFTGDTEAFF.

The chain carries TRBV6-5 and TRBJ1-1, with unresolved D. The CDR3 covers 13 residues. Germline V gives CDR1 MNHEY, CDR2 SVGAGI. Trimming shortened V by 6 bases and J by 1 base, and 9 bases separated the two germline ends. The DNA of the CDR3 is TGTGCCAGCAGCACTGGTAGGAACACTGAAGCTTTCTTT. The encoded protein is CASSTGRNTEAFF.

The chain couples TRBV6-5 to TRBJ1-2, with a possible D match to TRBD1 (6 bases). Per germline, CDR1 MNHEY and CDR2 SVGAGI. The length of the CDR3 is 15 residues. The V end lost 4 bases, the J end lost 2 bases, and 14 bases lay between the germline ends. The chain's CDR3 is CASSSGRGANYGYTF. In DNA, the CDR3 is TGTGCCAGCAGTTCCGGGAGGGGGGCGAACTATGGCTACACCTTC.

J is TRBJ1-2 and V is TRBV28, with D uncertain. V was cut by 5 bases and J by 4 bases, with 17 bases left in between. The CDR3 length is 15 residues. Germline lookup yields CDR1 MDHEN and CDR2 SYDVKM. The CDR3 DNA reads TGTGCCAGCAGTACCCCCCGAGGCAGATTCTATGGCTACACCTTC. It translates to CASSTPRGRFYGYTF.

The V call is TRBV11-2, the J call TRBJ1-2; tentative D call: TRBD1 (5 bases). The CDR3 runs to 15 residues. With 0 bases removed from V and 4 bases from J, the gap between germline ends came to 12 bases. In germline, CDR1 is SGHAT, CDR2 FQNNGV. The CDR3, as DNA: TGTGCCAGCAGCTTAGATAGGCAGGGCGGCTATGGCTACACCTTC. This encodes CASSLDRQGGYGYTF.

The V gene is TRBV7-2, the J gene TRBJ1-2; a possible D gene is TRBD1 (5 bases). The V and J ends lost 0 bases and 7 bases respectively, with 12 bases between them. The CDR3 is 14 residues long. Germline V CDR1 and CDR2: SGHTA, FQGNSA. Here the CDR3 DNA reads TGTGCCAGCAGCTTAGCGAACACCCAGGGTGGCTACACCTTC. It specifies CASSLANTQGGYTF.

This chain uses TRBV5-4 with TRBJ2-5; 9 bases agree with TRBD1. Per the germline V gene, CDR1 is SGHNT and CDR2 is YYREEE (reference sequence). The trim removed 4 bases at V and 5 bases at J, leaving 12 bases unmatched. There are 16 residues in the CDR3. The CDR3 region is CASSPRTGAGGETQYF. The CDR3 DNA reads TGTGCCAGCAGCCCGAGGACAGGGGCGGGTGGGGAGACCCAGTACTTC.